The 10 T cell receptor beta chains given below trace back to one sample, sequenced in a study of shared clonotypes between healthy human individuals. Measured with immunoSEQ multiplex PCR; TCRdb has only the in-frame clones, and not every one. The data contain some 900,000 clones, less than 85% of them singletons. The sample consisted of memory CD4+ T cells sorted from blood. Subset described: CD45RA-negative fraction. These receptor sequences come from a man younger than 30 in good health.

This chain connects TRBV6-5 to TRBJ2-2; TRBD1 might be the D (6 bases). This CDR3 has 14 residues. V was cut by 6 bases and J by 1 base, with 9 bases left in between. The germline V gene has CDR1 MNHEY and CDR2 SVGAGI. The CDR3 DNA reads as TGTGCCAGCAGAGACAGGCGGAACACCGGGGAGCTGTTTTTT. It encodes CASRDRRNTGELFF.

This clone was recorded a few times. The V gene is TRBV7-9, the J gene TRBJ2-2, with 12 bases aligning to TRBD2. The CDR3 has 15 amino acids. The germline CDR1 and CDR2 sequences are SEHNR and FQNEAQ (reference sequence). Trimming removed 4 bases from V and 7 bases from J; junction bases left unmatched: 4. The CDR3 region is CASSYQGLAGGELFF. The CDR3 region has the DNA TGTGCCAGCAGCTACCAGGGACTAGCGGGCGGGGAGCTGTTTTTT.

The chain is built from TRBV28 and TRBJ2-3, with no clear D. Germline V gene sequence: CDR1 MDHEN, CDR2 SYDVKM. This CDR3 has 15 residues. V shed 5 bases and J shed 2 bases, with 14 bases lying between them. The CDR3 sequence is CASSPWSAFTDTQYF. The CDR3 bases are TGTGCCAGCAGTCCTTGGTCGGCCTTCACAGATACGCAGTATTTT.

The genes are TRBV6-1 and TRBJ2-5; perhaps D is TRBD1 or TRBD2 (5 bases each). This CDR3 has 13 residues. Germline CDR1 and CDR2: MNHNS and SASEGT. Between the trimmed V and J ends, which lost 10 bases and 4 bases, there was a span of 16 bases. The CDR3 region has the DNA TGTGCCATTCGATCGACGGGGCCAGAGACCCAGTACTTC. Translation gives CAIRSTGPETQYF.

A remark on this clone: The identical CDR3 is also encoded by other nucleotide sequences in the sample. The chain is built from TRBV18 and TRBJ2-7; no clear D. CDR1 is KGHSH, CDR2 LQKENI, per germline. This CDR3 is 12 amino acids long. The ends were cut back, 4 bases at V and 2 bases at J, with 6 bases in the middle. Here the CDR3 DNA reads TGTGCCAGCTCACAGGGTCCCTACGAGCAGTACTTC. Protein sequence: CASSQGPYEQYF.

The chain combines TRBV7-9 with TRBJ1-3; 8 bases are a match to TRBD1. Germline-derived CDR1 and CDR2 are SEHNR and FQNEAQ (reference sequence). The CDR3 is 15 residues long. V lost 6 bases and J lost 0; bases outside the gene matches: 4. The CDR3 sequence: CASRPTGVSGNTIYF. The CDR3 nucleotides are TGTGCCAGCAGACCGACAGGGGTCTCTGGAAACACCATATATTTT.

V and J are TRBV6-5 and TRBJ2-7; possibly TRBD1 or TRBD2 for D (6 bases each). The CDR3 sequence is 15 residues long. Germline values: CDR1 MNHEY, CDR2 SVGAGI. V shed 2 bases and J shed 1 base, with 12 bases lying between them. The CDR3 loop is CASSYRGTTSYEQYF. DNA of the CDR3: TGTGCCAGCAGTTACCGGGGGACAACTTCCTACGAGCAGTACTTC.

This clone has more than one count but fewer than ten. The CDR3 loop is CASSLTATQGNTEAFF. The CDR3, as DNA: TGCGCCAGCAGCTTGACCGCTACACAGGGGAACACTGAAGCTTTCTTT. The chain combines TRBV5-1 with TRBJ1-1, with a tentative D call TRBD1 (6 bases). The CDR3 spans 16 residues. Germline CDR1 SGHRS, CDR2 YFSETQ. Trimming took off 1 base at V and 1 base at J, with 14 bases between the two ends.

J is TRBJ2-1 and V is TRBV5-1; 11 positions agree with TRBD2. The CDR3 contains 17 residues. Trimming took 3 bases from V and 9 from J; bases not matched to a gene: 14. The V gene's germline CDR1 is SGHRS and CDR2 YFSETQ. CDR3 in amino acids: CASSWGTSGRRAVEQFF. For the CDR3, the DNA is TGCGCCAGCAGCTGGGGGACTAGCGGAAGGAGAGCGGTTGAGCAGTTCTTC.

The chain couples TRBV2 to TRBJ2-4; possibly TRBD1 for D (6 bases). This CDR3 is built from 15 residues. The germline gives CDR1 SNHLY, CDR2 FYNNEI. The germline V and J ends were trimmed by 4 bases and 0 bases, with 10 bases remaining between them. CDR3 nucleotides: TGTGCCAGCAGTGGGACAGAAGTAGCCAAAAACATTCAGTACTTC. The encoded protein is CASSGTEVAKNIQYF.